These T cell receptor beta chains were read from a single sample in a study of blood T cell repertoires in COVID-19. Using immunoSEQ multiplex PCR, the repertoire was profiled, and TCRdb retains in-frame clones only, with some absent. Of around 100,000 clones in the sample, roughly 87% were seen once. Sequenced material: peripheral blood. These receptors were taken from a man aged 25-45 years in a cohort sampled during active COVID-19. The CDR3 runs from the conserved cysteine through the conserved F or W. D genes are given only for firm matches. Rows give clone size only sometimes, using once, few, many, or a class for an expanded clone.

v_call,d_call,j_call,clone_size,cdr3_nt,cdr3_aa
TRBV27,TRBD1,TRBJ1-6,-,TGTGCCAGCAGTTCGATCAGGGGGCATTCACCCCTCCACTTT,CASSSIRGHSPLHF
TRBV15,TRBD1,TRBJ1-4,once,TGTGCCACCAGCTCGACCCCGGGGGGGACAGGGAATGAAAAACTGTTTTTT,CATSSTPGGTGNEKLFF
TRBV7-2,-,TRBJ2-2,-,TGTGCCAGCAGCCAAACCCAAATGGAGGTCGGGGAGCTGTTTTTT,CASSQTQMEVGELFF
TRBV20-1,-,TRBJ1-2,-,TGCAGTGCTAGAGAAGGCGGTGGCTACACCTTC,CSAREGGGYTF
TRBV27,-,TRBJ1-3,-,TGTCCCAGCAGTTTACGGGGGTCTTTGGGGGGGGAAGGAAACACCATATATTTT,CPSSLRGSLGGEGNTIYF
TRBV3-1/TRBV3-2,-,TRBJ1-2,-,TGTGCCAGCAGCTCCTCGGACACTGCTAACTATGGCTACACCTTC,CASSSSDTANYGYTF
TRBV30,-,TRBJ1-6,-,TGTGCCTGGAAGGGGGATTCCTATAATTCACCCCTCCACTTT,CAWKGDSYNSPLHF
TRBV7-2,TRBD1,TRBJ1-5,-,TGTGCCAGCAGCCCACAGGGCGGGACAGGGCGCAATCAGCCCCAGCATTTT,CASSPQGGTGRNQPQHF
TRBV18,-,TRBJ1-3,-,TGTGCCAGCTCACCACCCGACAGGCCTGGAAACACCATATATTTT,CASSPPDRPGNTIYF
TRBV18,-,TRBJ2-3,once,TGTGCCAGCTCACCACTCCAGTTGACTACCACAGATACGCAGTATTTT,CASSPLQLTTTDTQYF
TRBV12-3/TRBV12-4,-,TRBJ2-5,-,TGTGCCAGCAGTTTAATACAGGGAGAGACCCAGTACTTC,CASSLIQGETQYF
TRBV18,TRBD1,TRBJ2-6,-,TGTGCCAGCTCACCTGGGGACAGGGGATCTGGGGCCAACGTCCTGACTTTC,CASSPGDRGSGANVLTF
TRBV7-2,-,TRBJ2-7,-,TGTGCCAGCAGCTTAGGGACAGTGAGCTACGAGCAGTACTTC,CASSLGTVSYEQYF
TRBV3-1/TRBV3-2,TRBD1,TRBJ2-5,-,TGTGCCAGCAGCCTAGGCACAGGGGTTAGCCAAGAGACCCAGTACTTC,CASSLGTGVSQETQYF
TRBV4-2,TRBD1,TRBJ1-6,-,TGTGCCAGCAGCCAAGAGGACAGGGTAGAATCACCCCTCCACTTT,CASSQEDRVESPLHF
TRBV5-1,-,TRBJ2-1,-,TGCGCCAGCAGCGGGACTTTCTCCTACAATGAGCAGTTCTTC,CASSGTFSYNEQFF
TRBV7-2,-,TRBJ2-7,-,TGTGCCAGCAGTTTTAGTAACTCCTTCTCCTACGAGCAGTACTTC,CASSFSNSFSYEQYF
TRBV7-2,-,TRBJ2-2,-,TGTGCCAGCAGCTTAGGGGCTGGCACCGGGGAGCTGTTTTTT,CASSLGAGTGELFF
TRBV5-4,-,TRBJ2-2,-,TGTGCCAGCAGCTTAGTTAGTACATCGGGGACCGGGGAGCTGTTTTTT,CASSLVSTSGTGELFF
TRBV29-1,TRBD2,TRBJ2-3,-,TGCAGCGTCGAGGCTAGCGGGGGGGCTAATACGCAGTATTTT,CSVEASGGANTQYF
TRBV27,-,TRBJ1-2,-,TGTGCCAGCAGTTTATACGGGGGTACTAACTATGGCTACACCTTC,CASSLYGGTNYGYTF
TRBV2,TRBD1,TRBJ2-5,once,TGTGCCAGCAGTACAGGGGACGGGGATCAAGAGACCCAGTACTTC,CASSTGDGDQETQYF
TRBV6-5,-,TRBJ2-7,-,TGTGCCAGCAGTTATAACAGGTCCCCCTACGAGCAGTACTTC,CASSYNRSPYEQYF
TRBV5-1,TRBD2,TRBJ2-3,-,TGCGCCAGCAGCCCGGCCGTGAGCGGGGGGGCCGGAGATACGCAGTATTTT,CASSPAVSGGAGDTQYF
TRBV6-5,-,TRBJ1-1,-,TGTGCCACCAGGAGAGGGGGGGATGAAGCTTTCTTT,CATRRGGDEAFF
TRBV18,-,TRBJ1-1,-,TGTGCCAGCTCACCACGTGTAGACATGAACACTGAAGCTTTCTTT,CASSPRVDMNTEAFF
TRBV28,TRBD1,TRBJ2-2,-,TGTGCCAGCAGGCGACAGGGGCCCACCGGGGAGCTGTTTTTT,CASRRQGPTGELFF
TRBV5-1,-,TRBJ1-3,-,TGCGCCAGCAGCTTGGGCAGCTCTGGAAACACCATATATTTT,CASSLGSSGNTIYF
TRBV28,TRBD1,TRBJ1-3,-,TGTGCCAGCAGTGCGACAGGGCGGAGCTCTGGAAACACCATATATTTT,CASSATGRSSGNTIYF
TRBV7-2,TRBD1,TRBJ1-1,-,TGTGCCAGCAGCTTAGGTTCGGACAGGGGGTTTTTGATGAACACTGAAGCTTTCTTT,CASSLGSDRGFLMNTEAFF
TRBV14,TRBD1,TRBJ1-6,few,TGTGCCAGCAGCCAAGTTTCAGGGGGATCACCCCTCCACTTT,CASSQVSGGSPLHF
TRBV19,TRBD1,TRBJ2-6,-,TGTGCCAGTGAGCAGGGGGCTGGGGCCAACGTCCTGACTTTC,CASEQGAGANVLTF
TRBV30,TRBD1,TRBJ1-1,-,TGTGCCTGGAGTGCCGGGACAGACACTGAAGCTTTCTTT,CAWSAGTDTEAFF
TRBV5-6,TRBD2,TRBJ2-1,-,TGTGCCAGCAGCTTGGATTCTCTTTCTACTAGCGGGGTTGAGCAGTTCTTC,CASSLDSLSTSGVEQFF
TRBV7-9,-,TRBJ1-1,-,TGTGCCAGCACCTCTAGCGCGGGGGCCATGACTGAAGCTTTCTTT,CASTSSAGAMTEAFF
TRBV5-8,-,TRBJ1-5,-,TGTGCCAGCAGCTCTGGGGCGGGGATAGGGAATCAGCCCCAGCATTTT,CASSSGAGIGNQPQHF
TRBV5-6,TRBD1,TRBJ1-2,-,TGTGCCAGCAGCTTGGTAGGGGGCGAAGGCTACACCTTC,CASSLVGGEGYTF